The source of this TCR beta chain is a study of blood T cell repertoires in COVID-19. Study-level information: T cells, B-cell-depleted T cells, or PBMCs provided the cDNA or gDNA that served as material.

TCRdb's table, derived via immunoSEQ multiplex PCR, lists solely in-frame clones and lacks some. The profile shows about 91,000 clones, approximately 90% of them singletons. The CDR3 length is 16 residues. J gave up 4 bases and V 3 bases, and 6 bases lay outside the gene matches. CDR1 ENHRY and CDR2 SYGVKD come from the germline V gene. V usage is TRBV10-3 and J usage is TRBJ2-5; the match to TRBD1 covers 12 bases. The origin of this receptor is a man aged 65 to 79 with acute or convalescent COVID-19. The specimen was peripheral blood. The CDR3 reads CAISDPGTGGRETQYF. DNA for the CDR3: TGTGCCATCAGTGATCCCGGGACAGGGGGCAGAGAGACCCAGTACTTC.